This T cell receptor (beta chain) comes out of a study of tumor-infiltrating lymphocytes in localized non-small cell lung cancer. Study background: Resected tumor was paired with non-adjacent uninvolved lung from the same patient.

Here immunoSEQ multiplex PCR was the method, and the copy in TCRdb shows in-frame clones only, minus some. The sample comprises 9,000 to 10,000 clones, around 72% of which are singletons, and about 15% rests with the top ten. The CDR3 has 16 amino acids. CDR1 and CDR2 (germline): SGHRS, YFSETQ. With 0 bases clipped from V and 1 base from J, the junction kept 4 bases outside the gene matches. This clone is labeled as medium-sized. Antigen specificity is unknown. Study-level points and caveats: Tumor T-cell fraction from TCR sequencing was not associated with recurrence-free survival (p = 0.61). Only some patients had TCR sequencing, depending on available tissue. T-cell fraction did not differ between immunotypes IM1 and IM2.

Sequencing was performed on lung tumor tissue. This chain uses TRBV5-1 with TRBJ1-3; the match to TRBD1 covers 7 bases. The TCR sequence derives from a human donor with non-small cell lung cancer. In nucleotides, the CDR3 is TGCGCCAGCAGCTTGGGACAGGGACGTTCTGGAAACACCATATATTTT. Translation gives CASSLGQGRSGNTIYF. Supplemented by reference TRBV5-1 and TRBJ1-3, the full variable domain reads KAGVTQTPRYLIKTRGQQVTLSCSPISGHRSVSWYQQTPGQGLQFLFEYFSETQRNKGNFPGRFSGRQFSNSRSEMNVSTLELGDSALYLCASSLGQGRSGNTIYFGEGSWLTVV.